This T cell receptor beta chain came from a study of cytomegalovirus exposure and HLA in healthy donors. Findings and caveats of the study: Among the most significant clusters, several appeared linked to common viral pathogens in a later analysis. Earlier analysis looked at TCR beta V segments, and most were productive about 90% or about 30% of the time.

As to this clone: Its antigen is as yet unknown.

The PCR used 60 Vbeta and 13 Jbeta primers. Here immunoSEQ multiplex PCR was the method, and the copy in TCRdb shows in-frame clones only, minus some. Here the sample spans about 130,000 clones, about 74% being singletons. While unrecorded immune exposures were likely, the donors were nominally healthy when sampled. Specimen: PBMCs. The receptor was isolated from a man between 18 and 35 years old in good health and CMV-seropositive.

Written as DNA, the CDR3 is TGTGCCAGCAGCGTAGAACGGACAGATACGCAGTATTTT. This translates into CASSVERTDTQYF. The genes are TRBV9 and TRBJ2-3, with D unclear. V was pared by 0 bases and J by 3 bases, with 5 bases between. The CDR3 is 13 amino acids. Germline V gene lookup returns CDR1 SGDLS and CDR2 YYNGEE.